The clone carrying this T cell receptor (beta chain) was detected once. Its antigen is still unknown. With 60 Vbeta and 13 Jbeta primers, the PCR was carried out. Profiled with immunoSEQ multiplex PCR; TCRdb holds only in-frame clones, not every one. The data show 100,000 or so clones, about 77% seen once. The data stem from a study of cytomegalovirus exposure and HLA in healthy donors. Study details: HLA-typed donors were the source of about 85 million unique TCRs, which an early data release held. Around four fifths of 300 to 450 genotyped donors fell in the Caucasian-associated ancestry cluster.

CDR1 is SGDLS and CDR2 is YYNGEE in the germline V gene. CDR3 length equals 15 residues. The J segment lost 5 bases and the V segment lost 0 bases, leaving 0 bases of the junction unmatched. General study points: In a later analysis, HLA-associated TCR beta chains were more clonally expanded than equally common others. The study designated fewer than 200 TCR beta chains cytomegalovirus-associated.

V is TRBV9 and J is TRBJ2-2; 11 bases agree with TRBD2. Sequencing was carried out using PBMCs. The origin of this receptor is a woman aged 35 to 49 in good health and CMV-seronegative. The DNA for the CDR3 is TGTGCCAGCAGCGTAGGACTAGCGGGGACCGGGGAGCTGTTTTTT. It encodes CASSVGLAGTGELFF. The variable domain in full, completed from reference TRBV9 and TRBJ2-2, reads DSGVTQTPKHLITATGQRVTLRCSPRSGDLSVYWYQQSLDQGLQFLIQYYNGEERAKGNILERFSAQQFPDLHSELNLSSLELGDSALYFCASSVGLAGTGELFFGEGSRLTVL.